The 10 T cell receptor beta chains below come from one sample, sequenced in a study of T cell responses to AZD1222 COVID-19 vaccine. The assay was immunoSEQ multiplex PCR, and TCRdb's table has in-frame clones only and misses some. The repertoire consists of roughly 55,000 clones, with 87% occurring once and the leading ten covering just under 4%. The material sequenced was peripheral blood, taken on day 0 of AZD1222 vaccination. Every receptor here comes from an adult in good health.

CDR3 amino acids: CASRQENEKLFF. The DNA of the CDR3 is TGTGCCAGCAGACAGGAGAATGAAAAACTGTTTTTT. The chain has TRBV19 and TRBJ1-4; D may be TRBD1 (6 bases). The CDR3 loop spans 12 amino acids. V lost 9 bases and J lost 5, with 10 bases in between. CDR1 and CDR2 from the germline V gene are LNHDA and SQIVND (reference sequence).

The chain couples TRBV9 to TRBJ1-2; 7 bases match TRBD1. This CDR3 is 13 amino acids long. CDR1 is SGDLS, CDR2 YYNGEE, per germline. V lost 3 bases to trimming and J lost 6 bases; unmatched junction nucleotides: 5. The CDR3 coding sequence is TGTGCCAGCAGCGCAACAGGGGTGAATGGCTACACCTTC. Amino acid sequence: CASSATGVNGYTF.

The V and J genes are TRBV6-5 and TRBJ2-1; no clear D gene. The V gene's germline CDR1 is MNHEY and CDR2 SVGAGI. V was cut by 5 bases and J by 15 bases, with 17 bases left in between. The CDR3 is made up of 12 amino acids. DNA for the CDR3: TGTGCCAGCAGTCCGCCCGGGTTTCCACGGTTCTTC. Its protein product is CASSPPGFPRFF.

The chain uses TRBV4-1 and TRBJ1-2; D is unclear. The germline V gene has CDR1 MGHRA and CDR2 YSYEKL. This CDR3 contains 16 residues. V was shortened by 1 base and J by 3 bases, with 15 bases between the two germline ends. Here the CDR3 DNA reads TGCGCCAGCAGCCAAGTTAGCGGTCCCACAGACTATGGCTACACCTTC. Translation: CASSQVSGPTDYGYTF.

V is TRBV4-1 and J is TRBJ2-3; D gene ambiguous. Germline V lookup: CDR1 MGHRA, CDR2 YSYEKL. The CDR3 extends over 12 amino acids. The germline V and J ends were trimmed by 1 base and 6 bases, with 5 bases remaining between them. Written as DNA, the CDR3 is TGCGCCAGCAGCCAAGCGGCGGATACGCAGTATTTT. This sequence encodes CASSQAADTQYF.

The V gene is TRBV5-1, the J gene TRBJ1-3; 7 bases match TRBD1. CDR1 and CDR2 (germline): SGHRS, YFSETQ. CDR3 length: 15 residues. V shed 3 bases and J 1 base; nucleotides not matched to a gene: 4. The CDR3 protein is CASSSTGISGNTIYF. The CDR3 bases are TGCGCCAGCAGCTCGACAGGGATTTCTGGAAACACCATATATTTT.

The chain uses TRBV14 and TRBJ2-1; TRBD2 aligns across 9 bases. CDR3 size: 15 residues. Per the germline V gene, CDR1 is SGHDN and CDR2 is FVKESK. J lost 7 bases, V lost 4 bases, and 8 bases had no gene match. DNA of the CDR3: TGTGCCAGCAGCCTCATAGCGGGGGTCAGGAATGAGCAGTTCTTC. Protein product: CASSLIAGVRNEQFF.

The chain couples TRBV7-9 to TRBJ2-3; no firm D call. Germline CDR1 is SEHNR and CDR2 is FQNEAQ (reference sequence). Trimming stripped 1 base from V and 5 bases from J, with 19 bases between. CDR3 length equals 17 residues. CDR3 protein: CASSLGRRAAPEDTQYF. The CDR3 bases are TGTGCCAGCAGCTTAGGTCGTCGGGCGGCCCCAGAAGATACGCAGTATTTT.

The V gene is TRBV4-3, the J gene TRBJ1-4; weak D call: TRBD1 (5 bases). There are 13 residues in the CDR3. The germline V gene has CDR1 LGHNA and CDR2 YSLEER. Trimming shortened V by 4 bases and J by 4 bases, and 7 bases separated the two germline ends. In DNA, the CDR3 is TGCGCCAGCAGCCTGGGGCGTAATGAAAAACTGTTTTTT. Encoded protein: CASSLGRNEKLFF.

This sequence joins TRBV3-1 (or the pseudogene TRBV3-2) and TRBJ1-3; D gene uncertain. The germline CDR1 and CDR2 sequences are LGHDT and YNNKEL (reference sequence). This CDR3 is built from 12 residues. Deletions cut 4 bases from V and 7 bases from J, with 8 bases between. CDR3 protein: CASSLERNTIYF. In nucleotides, the CDR3 is TGTGCCAGCAGCCTCGAGAGGAACACCATATATTTT.